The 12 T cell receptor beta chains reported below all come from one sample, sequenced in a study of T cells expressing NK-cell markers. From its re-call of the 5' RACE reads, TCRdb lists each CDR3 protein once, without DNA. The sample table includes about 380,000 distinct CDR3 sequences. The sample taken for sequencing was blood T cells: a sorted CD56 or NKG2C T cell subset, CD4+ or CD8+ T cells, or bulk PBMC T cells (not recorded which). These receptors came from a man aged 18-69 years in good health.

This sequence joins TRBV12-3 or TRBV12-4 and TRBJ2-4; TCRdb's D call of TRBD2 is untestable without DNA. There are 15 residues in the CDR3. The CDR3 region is CASTPLAGFKNIQYF.

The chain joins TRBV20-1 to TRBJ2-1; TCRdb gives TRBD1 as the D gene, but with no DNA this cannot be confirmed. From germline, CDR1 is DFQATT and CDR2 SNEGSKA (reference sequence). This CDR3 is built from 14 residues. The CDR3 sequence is CSARSGQLLNEQFF.

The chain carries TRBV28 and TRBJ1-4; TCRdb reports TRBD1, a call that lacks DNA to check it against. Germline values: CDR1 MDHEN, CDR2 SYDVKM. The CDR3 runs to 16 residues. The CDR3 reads CASSFGQGASNEKLFF.

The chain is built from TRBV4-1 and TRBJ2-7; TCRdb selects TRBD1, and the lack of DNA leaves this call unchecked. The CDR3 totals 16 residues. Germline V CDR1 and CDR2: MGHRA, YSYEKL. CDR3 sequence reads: CASSQPREGQGGEQYF.

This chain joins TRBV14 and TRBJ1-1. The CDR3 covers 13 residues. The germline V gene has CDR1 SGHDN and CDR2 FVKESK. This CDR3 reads CASSQEFGGEAFF.

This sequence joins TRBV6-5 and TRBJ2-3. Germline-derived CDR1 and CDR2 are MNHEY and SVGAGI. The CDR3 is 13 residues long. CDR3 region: CASVKAVTDTQYF.

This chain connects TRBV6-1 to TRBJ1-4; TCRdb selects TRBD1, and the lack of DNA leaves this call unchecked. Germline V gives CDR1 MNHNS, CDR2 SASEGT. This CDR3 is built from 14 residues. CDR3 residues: CASTDRGRVEKLFF.

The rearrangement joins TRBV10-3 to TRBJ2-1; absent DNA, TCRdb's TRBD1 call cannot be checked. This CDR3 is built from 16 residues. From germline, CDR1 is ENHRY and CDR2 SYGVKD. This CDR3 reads CAISESLRGTYNEQFF.

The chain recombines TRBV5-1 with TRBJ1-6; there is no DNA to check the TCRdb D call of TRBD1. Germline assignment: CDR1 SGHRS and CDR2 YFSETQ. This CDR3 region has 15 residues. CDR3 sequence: CASTIDGGRDSPLHF.

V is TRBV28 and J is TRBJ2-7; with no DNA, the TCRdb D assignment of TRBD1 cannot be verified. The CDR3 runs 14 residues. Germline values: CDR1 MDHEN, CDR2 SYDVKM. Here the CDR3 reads CASWRQGGTYEQYF.

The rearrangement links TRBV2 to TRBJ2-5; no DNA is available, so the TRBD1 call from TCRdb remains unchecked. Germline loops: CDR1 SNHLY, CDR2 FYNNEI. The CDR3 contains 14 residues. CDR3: CASSVGGRRETQYF.

Here the CDR3 reads CASTSTGGKPHTEAFF. V usage is TRBV6-2 or TRBV6-3 and J usage is TRBJ1-1; TCRdb selects TRBD1, and the lack of DNA leaves this call unchecked. Germline V gene sequence: CDR1 MNHEY, CDR2 SVGEGT. This CDR3 spans 16 amino acids.